This TCR beta chain was captured in a study of cytomegalovirus exposure and HLA in healthy donors (dated by TCRdb to 2015 to 2018). Notes on the research overall: An earlier analysis of 587 of the donors reported approximately 260 Gb of sequence data and around 120 million unique TCR beta sequences obtained from roughly 180 million T cells. About 300 gigabases of sequencing data and tens of millions of unique TCR sequences were included in an early release covering about 620 HLA-typed donors. Of the roughly 400 genotyped donors, roughly 80% fell in the genetic ancestry cluster associated with self-reported Caucasian donors. The study aimed to test whether signatures of past pathogen exposure could be identified by cataloging public T cell receptors. The T cell repertoires of 666 subjects were profiled by immunosequencing and related to cytomegalovirus serostatus. Besides the first cohort of around 670 subjects, a separate validation cohort made up of over 100 different subjects was used. To predict cytomegalovirus infection status, the study combined high-throughput TCR immunosequencing, statistical association of individual TCRs with disease status, and machine learning. A later analysis re-examined previously published TCR beta repertoires from several hundred donors and added high-resolution HLA genotyping to investigate patterns of TCR occurrence. The later analysis used no new phenotypic data to find candidate immune exposures, relying instead on TCR beta sequences and their occurrence across donors. In an earlier analysis of a few hundred of the donors, high-throughput TCR beta sequencing was used to judge whether each TCR beta V gene segment behaved as functional or pseudogenic. Donor age, sex, ethnicity and CMV serostatus were compiled alongside the repertoire data. Genome-wide SNP genotypes for about 60% of the roughly 670 donors were used in a later genetic analysis, which treated that subset as a discovery cohort. All discovery cohort repertoires had been generated on a single sequencing platform. Both class I and class II loci were covered by HLA typing, at four-digit resolution. Typing coverage varied by locus: roughly 629-640 donors for A, B, C, DRB1 and DQB1; roughly 520 for DQA1; approximately 570 for DPA1; some 470 for DPB1. Roughly 5 DR-DQ haplotypes were treated as single units for association and clustering because of strong linkage in the cohort. Among roughly 400 genotyped donors of the cohort, an average of roughly 240,000 unique TCR beta nucleotide sequences were sequenced per donor, roughly 18% of them non-productive.

Receptors were amplified or captured by the immunoSEQ multiplex PCR assay. For the multiplex PCR, a mixture combining 60 forward primers for TCR Vbeta segments and 13 reverse primers for TCR Jbeta segments was used. The CDR3 region of rearranged TCR beta genes was amplified from genomic DNA with a multiplex PCR assay. The amplified TCR beta libraries were sequenced on the Illumina HiSeq System as 87-base-pair reads. On the authors' methods: A later analysis counted some 80 million unique TCR beta chains across the 650 to 800 repertoires, and 9.5 million to 11 million of these chains were shared by at least two donors. To remove PCR and sequencing errors, raw reads were error-corrected and collapsed into unique sequences using a nearest-neighbor algorithm that merged closely related sequences. V, D and J gene segments were assigned by aligning CDR3 sequences to IMGT reference sequences. Each retained sequence needed at least a six-nucleotide match to both a V gene segment and a J gene segment. A rearrangement counted as productive if the CDR3 had no stop codons and remained in frame with V and J, and every other rearrangement counted as non-productive. Following IMGT convention, CDR3 was defined as the stretch from the second conserved V-encoded cysteine to the conserved J-encoded phenylalanine. The earlier analysis of about 590 of the donors excluded sequences that lacked an unambiguous match to a single V gene segment. An earlier analysis of under 750 of the donors called V segments functional above 56.7% productive rearrangements and segregating when the between-donor standard deviation exceeded 5%. A statistical classification framework was built to diagnose cytomegalovirus status from the catalog of TCR beta chain sequences. In a later analysis, TCR nucleotide sequences were compared against IMGT/GENE-DB human TR gene sequences so that V and J genes could be assigned. The TCRdist pipeline was used in a later analysis to assign CDR3 sequences and most-parsimonious VDJ recombination scenarios. A later analysis defined each TCR beta chain by its CDR3 amino acid sequence plus V-gene family, and excluded reads lacking a unique V-gene family. In a later analysis, 450 to 600 highly shared, low-generation-probability nucleotide sequences were removed to address suspected cross-contamination and a sequencing artifact. In a later analysis, a clonal expansion index was calculated for each public chain from normalized within-repertoire ranks of inferred template counts. A later analysis computed generation probabilities with a VDJ recombination model fitted to out-of-frame rearrangements, and checked the results against IGoR. A later analysis scored TCR-TCR, TCR-HLA and TCR-CMV co-occurrence with hypergeometric tests, applying a repertoire-size bias correction to TCR pairs. False discovery rates were estimated in a later analysis by permuting HLA or CMV assignments 20 times. In a later analysis, co-occurring TCRs were grouped using DBSCAN, and TCRdist sequence similarity was added for clustering within HLA-allele-positive subsets. Co-occurrence clustering excluded repertoires with fewer than 30,000 or more than 120,000 public chains, plus five with anomalous nucleotide sharing. The clones in this table, taken by TCRdb from immuneACCESS, are in-frame only. Not every clone is retained; where verified, under half of the shortfall comes from an unresolved V gene, and the cause of the rest is unknown. The V and J calls and the clone size are those of that table, but D and trimming were determined from the DNA. The sample's records list some 110,000 clones. The ten biggest clones cover around 2.9% of the sample.

What the research found in general, with its limitations: A further reported finding was that TCR beta sequences accurately predicted the HLA-A and HLA-B alleles for most subjects in the first cohort. According to a later analysis, parvovirus B19, influenza, CMV and Epstein-Barr virus appeared linked to several top co-occurrence clusters. A cluster of highly shared sequence variants was judged likely to be a technical artifact of the sequencing pipeline. An earlier analysis of some 560 of the donors showed that most TCR beta V segments appeared in productive rearrangements either about 90% or about 30% of the time, which broadly matched IMGT annotations. According to a later analysis, TCR association rates differed among HLA loci, with DRB1 alleles showing the most associated TCRs and HLA-C alleles showing the fewest. A later analysis associated 15,000 or so TCR beta sequences with specific HLA alleles at a false discovery rate of 0.05. A later analysis found that most CMV-associated TCR beta chains appeared HLA-restricted, with HLA associations seemingly driven largely by CMV exposure. The earlier analysis of approximately 590 of the donors excluded some 15 rarely observed V segments, including chromosome 9 orphons, because counts were too low. Assigning TCR associations to individual alleles was difficult when HLA alleles, especially DR and DQ, strongly co-occurred. Sequencing depth was assumed to be roughly uniform across donors in the presence/absence analyses, though that assumption may not hold. Only TCR beta chains were sequenced in this cohort, and the absence of alpha or paired-chain data limited detectable features. The only immune exposure information available for the cohort was CMV serostatus. The study listed 164 TCR beta chains as associated with cytomegalovirus. In a later genetic analysis, fewer N-insertions in productive TCRs were reported among donors in an Asian-associated ancestry cluster than the roughly 700-donor mean. The classifier was reported to diagnose cytomegalovirus status with high specificity and sensitivity in both the original cohort and the validation cohort. Across donors, most TCR sequences were observed very rarely, whereas some public TCRs were present in many individuals. According to the authors, the approach could potentially be generalized to other disease states and immunological phenotypes. A few of the identified cytomegalovirus-associated TCR beta chains were confirmed in vitro to be specific for cytomegalovirus antigens. Correlated functional status among segregating V segments might reflect linkage disequilibrium, but an unknown experimental factor could not be ruled out. Compared with equally common non-associated chains, HLA-associated TCR beta chains in a later analysis were more clonally expanded and had lower generation probabilities. Because the 87-base-pair reads could not distinguish some IMGT-functional V segments, including TRBV6-2 and TRBV6-3, those segments were excluded. Because HLA typing was missing for some donors at each locus, association tests included only the typed subset. V-gene and J-gene trimming of TCR beta chains was associated with a missense DCLRE1C variant in a later genetic analysis, and the association was replicated in an independent cohort.

In total, around 600 healthy bone marrow donors made up the cohort. At the time of sampling, every cohort member was nominally healthy, though immune exposures that went unrecorded were likely present. The donor was CMV seronegative and was included in the group of about 350 seronegative cohort members. A peripheral blood sample was provided by each donor, and peripheral blood mononuclear cells were used for TCR beta sequencing. Genomic DNA extraction from the blood cell samples was performed with the Qiagen DNeasy Blood Extraction Kit. For this clone: Its antigen is currently not known.

Inclusive of the bounding cysteine and phenylalanine, the CDR3 is 14 residues long. The read is trimmed to its CDR3 DNA, 42 bases read in frame from base 1. Sequences SGHRS (CDR1) and YFSETQ (CDR2) are obtained from the germline V gene. Trimming accounts for 5 bases at V and 1 base at J, while the number of junction bases matched to no gene is 5. The receptor was isolated from a young man in good health and CMV-seronegative. Sequencing was done on a sample of PBMCs. The chain joins TRBV5-1 to TRBJ2-5; 7 central nucleotides agree with TRBD2. For the CDR3, the sequence is CASRPLAAQETQYF. The bases read TGCGCCAGCAGGCCCCTAGCGGCCCAAGAGACCCAGTACTTC.